This T cell receptor (beta chain) was sequenced in a study of graft-versus-host responses after intestinal transplantation. Study as a whole: Each recipient received a multivisceral, liver-intestinal, or isolated intestinal graft. Study results and caveats: Allograft graft-versus-host to host-versus-graft clonal ratios ran high in patients with graft-donor T cell macrochimerism.

Germline CDR1 reads SEHNR; CDR2 reads FQNEAQ (reference sequence). V shed 10 bases and J shed 0 bases, with 10 bases lying between them. The CDR3 covers 13 residues. TCRdb keeps only in-frame clones here, not all; method: immunoSEQ multiplex PCR. The sample lists around 30,000 clones; approximately 82% were seen once. With regard to this clone: Its antigen remains unidentified.

The source is a human patient who received an intestinal transplant, so some T cells may come from the graft donor. Here the sequenced sample was PBMCs, taken approximately four weeks after intestinal transplant. The rearrangement joins TRBV7-9 to TRBJ1-3; D unresolved. CDR3 region: CAIPRNSGNTIYF. CDR3 nucleotide sequence: TGTGCCATCCCCAGGAACTCTGGAAACACCATATATTTT.